These 10 T cell receptor beta chains share one sample of origin, sequenced in a study of blood T cell repertoires in COVID-19 (dated by TCRdb to 2018 to 2020). Receptor amplification or capture employed the immunoSEQ multiplex PCR assay. Imported from immuneACCESS, the table was reduced by TCRdb to in-frame sequences with V and J called. These copies leave out some clones; in studies compared against another copy, an unresolved V gene accounts for under half, and the cause of the remainder is not known. This sample holds tens of thousands of clones; 78% were observed only once. 25% of the sample is taken by the ten largest. The sequenced material came from peripheral blood. The source is a human donor in a cohort sampled during active COVID-19.

This chain connects TRBV3-1 (or the pseudogene TRBV3-2) to TRBJ2-1; 8 nucleotides match TRBD2. This CDR3 has 14 amino acids. The J segment lost 8 bases and the V segment lost 4 bases, leaving 7 bases of the junction unmatched. Per germline, CDR1 LGHDT and CDR2 YNNKEL (reference sequence). CDR3 sequence: CASSRSGSLDEQFF. CDR3 bases: TGTGCCAGCAGCCGAAGCGGGAGTCTTGATGAGCAGTTCTTC.

V and J are TRBV5-8 and TRBJ1-5; the D gene is possibly TRBD1 (6 bases). Germline values: CDR1 SGHTS, CDR2 YDEGEE. Trimming removed 3 bases at V and 8 bases at J, with 15 bases between. This CDR3 is built from 14 residues. The CDR3, as DNA: TGTGCCAGCAGCTGGGGGCAGGGTGGAAAGCCCCAGCATTTT. As protein: CASSWGQGGKPQHF.

This clone was detected only once. V is TRBV10-2 and J is TRBJ2-3; 10 positions agree with TRBD2. Germline lookup yields CDR1 WSHSY and CDR2 SAAADI. The CDR3 is 16 residues long. V shed 5 bases, J shed 2 bases, and the junction held 7 bases outside the gene matches. The CDR3 spells CASSPRLAGATDTQYF. As DNA, the CDR3 is TGCGCCAGCAGTCCCCGCCTAGCGGGGGCCACAGATACGCAGTATTTT.

V usage is TRBV11-3 and J usage is TRBJ2-1, with 9 bases fitting TRBD1. This CDR3 contains 13 residues. Germline V gene sequence: CDR1 SGHNT, CDR2 YENEEA. Losses at the gene ends were 5 bases for V and 7 bases for J; bases not matched to a gene: 3. CDR3 DNA sequence: TGTGCCAGCAGCCGGGGGACAGGGAATGAGCAGTTCTTC. The encoded protein is CASSRGTGNEQFF.

This clone was counted ten times or more. DNA of the CDR3: TGTGCCAGCAGCCAATTCCCCTTCGAGCAGTACTTC. Its translation: CASSQFPFEQYF. The gene calls are TRBV3-1 (or the pseudogene TRBV3-2) and TRBJ2-7; D remains unclear. CDR3 length: 12 amino acids. Germline lookup yields CDR1 LGHDT and CDR2 YNNKEL (reference sequence). With 2 bases removed from V and 6 bases from J, the gap between germline ends came to 8 bases.

V is TRBV2 and J is TRBJ1-2; 9 bases line up with TRBD1. The CDR3 length is 14 residues. J gave up 8 bases and V 7 bases, and 11 bases lay outside the gene matches. Germline-derived CDR1 and CDR2 are SNHLY and FYNNEI. The CDR3 reads CASTLDRGSGGYTF. CDR3 in DNA: TGTGCCAGCACCCTGGACAGGGGCTCTGGCGGCTACACCTTC.

The chain carries TRBV24-1 and TRBJ2-3; 9 nucleotides agree with TRBD2. The CDR3 runs to 17 residues. CDR1 KGHDR and CDR2 SFDVKD come from the germline V gene. V lost 5 bases and J lost 1; bases outside the gene matches: 9. The chain's CDR3 is CATSARGASGGTDTQYF. CDR3 in DNA: TGTGCCACCAGTGCCCGGGGCGCTAGCGGGGGCACAGATACGCAGTATTTT.

This clone has just one count. The V gene is TRBV11-3, the J gene TRBJ2-5, with TRBD2 as a possible D gene (5 bases). This CDR3 has 13 amino acids. V dropped 7 bases and J dropped 5 bases, with 14 bases sitting between them. The germline V gene has CDR1 SGHNT and CDR2 YENEEA. CDR3 sequence: CASTPTPGETQYF. CDR3 nucleotides: TGTGCCAGCACCCCGACTCCGGGGGAGACCCAGTACTTC.

The chain uses TRBV5-4 and TRBJ2-1; 11 positions agree with TRBD2. Unmatched junction bases numbered 3, after V lost 4 bases and J lost 3 bases. CDR3 length: 15 amino acids. Germline CDR1 is SGHNT and CDR2 is YYREEE (reference sequence). CDR3 sequence: CASSGLAGLYNEQFF. DNA for the CDR3: TGTGCCAGCAGCGGACTAGCGGGCCTCTACAATGAGCAGTTCTTC. Filled out from reference TRBV5-4 and TRBJ2-1, the complete variable domain reads ETGVTQSPTHLIKTRGQQVTLRCSSQSGHNTVSWYQQALGQGPQFIFQYYREEENGRGNFPPRFSGLQFPNYSSELNVNALELDDSALYLCASSGLAGLYNEQFFGPGTRLTVL.

The chain employs TRBV3-1 (or the pseudogene TRBV3-2) and TRBJ2-3; tentatively, D is TRBD1 (6 bases). Trimming cost V 1 base and J 0 bases, with 8 bases left between them. Germline V gene data show CDR1 as LGHDT and CDR2 as YNNKEL (reference sequence). The CDR3 is 15 amino acids. CDR3 sequence (DNA): TGTGCCAGCAGCCAAGTGGGACATAGCACAGATACGCAGTATTTT. This translates into CASSQVGHSTDTQYF.